This record covers a single T cell receptor beta chain. This clone showed up many times. There is no known antigen for this receptor. No much larger clonotype is one base removed from it; base qualities were not supplied. This CDR3 is also generated by other DNA sequences in the sample. For CDR1 and CDR2, the germline V gene lists MDHEN and SYDVKM. Trimming removed 5 bases from V and 2 bases from J, leaving 16 bases between the germline ends. The CDR3 covers 15 residues, taking in both the cysteine and the phenylalanine. The entry retains the CDR3 DNA only, 45 bases that are in frame from base 1. The data are from a study of metastatic and nonmetastatic thyroid tumors (dated by TCRdb to the early 2020s). With regard to the full study: The researchers compared repertoires between peripheral blood samples and tumor or nodule tissue samples from patients with malignant or benign thyroid disease. The investigation overall reported the following: TCR beta diversity was reported as significantly higher in malignant tumors than in benign nodules, in both blood and tumor samples.

To prepare the library, PCR was applied. Data came from an Illumina HiSeq 4000. High-throughput sequencing was used to profile the TCR beta-chain CDR3 region of each patient. Per the source publication's procedure: A classifier to discriminate distant-metastatic papillary thyroid cancer patients was built from CDR3 differences across clinicopathological groups. The Shannon index was used to measure repertoire diversity, and the Morisita-Horn index was used to measure how similar tumor and blood repertoires were. The public reads were run again by TCRdb, first through fastp at Q25 and then through MiXCR, and only productive beta chains were kept. The V and J calls were determined by TCRdb, not by the authors. The sample table records more than 85,000 clones; 8.6% of these occur just once. Of the sample, around 8.5% falls within the top ten clones. Before undergoing thyroid surgery, none of the patients had been given any kind of treatment. Using T-cell receptor beta sequencing, the study looked back at clinical samples from patients collected from the early 2010s to the late 2010s.

This clonotype originated in a female donor with papillary thyroid cancer or a benign thyroid nodule (not recorded which). Some clones in this sample may be carry-over from other donors' samples. The rearranged segments are TRBV28 and TRBJ2-7, and the D gene may be TRBD2, 6 bases matching. Material for sequencing was blood. The CDR3: CASSVVMAGPYEQYF. The DNA sequence is TGTGCCAGCAGTGTCGTGATGGCGGGACCCTACGAGCAGTACTTC. The CDR3, completed at both ends by the reference TRBV28 and TRBJ2-7 genes, gives the full variable domain DVKVTQSSRYLVKRTGEKVFLECVQDMDHENMFWYRQDPGLGLRLIYFSYDVKMKEKGDIPEGYSVSREKKERFSLILESASTNQTSMYLCASSVVMAGPYEQYFGPGTRLTVT.